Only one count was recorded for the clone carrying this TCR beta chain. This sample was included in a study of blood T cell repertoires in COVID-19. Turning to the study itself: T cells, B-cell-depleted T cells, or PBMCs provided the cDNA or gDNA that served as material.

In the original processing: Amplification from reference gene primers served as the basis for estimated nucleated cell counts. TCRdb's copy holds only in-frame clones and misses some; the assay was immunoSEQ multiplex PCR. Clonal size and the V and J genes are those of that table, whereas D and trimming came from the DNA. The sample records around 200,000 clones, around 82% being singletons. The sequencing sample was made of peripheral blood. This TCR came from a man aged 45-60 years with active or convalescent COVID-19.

The CDR3: CASSLEGITGELFF. The CDR3 region has the DNA TGCGCCAGCAGCTTGGAGGGGATCACCGGGGAGCTGTTTTTT. The chain carries TRBV5-1 and TRBJ2-2; possible D gene TRBD1, 5 bases. Germline lookup yields CDR1 SGHRS and CDR2 YFSETQ. The ends were cut back, 0 bases at V and 4 bases at J, with 7 bases in the middle. The CDR3 is 14 amino acids. Complete variable domain (other parts from reference TRBV5-1 and TRBJ2-2): KAGVTQTPRYLIKTRGQQVTLSCSPISGHRSVSWYQQTPGQGLQFLFEYFSETQRNKGNFPGRFSGRQFSNSRSEMNVSTLELGDSALYLCASSLEGITGELFFGEGSRLTVL.